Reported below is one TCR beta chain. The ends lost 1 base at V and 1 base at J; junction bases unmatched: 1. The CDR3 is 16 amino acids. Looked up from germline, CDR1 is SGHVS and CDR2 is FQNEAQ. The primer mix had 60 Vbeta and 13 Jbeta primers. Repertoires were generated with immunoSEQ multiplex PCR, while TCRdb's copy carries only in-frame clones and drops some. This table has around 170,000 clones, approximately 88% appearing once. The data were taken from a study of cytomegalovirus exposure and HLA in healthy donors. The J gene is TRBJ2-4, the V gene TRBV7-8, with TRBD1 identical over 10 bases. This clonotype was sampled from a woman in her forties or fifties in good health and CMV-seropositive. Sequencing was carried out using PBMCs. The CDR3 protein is CASSLGTGGAKNIQYF. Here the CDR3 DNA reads TGTGCCAGCAGCTTAGGGACAGGGGGGGCCAAAAACATTCAGTACTTC.